Below, one T cell receptor (beta chain) is given with its context. Which antigen it targets is not known. No qualities accompany the bases; no much larger clone lies one base away. A MiSeq instrument was used for deep resolution sequencing, which targeted depths ranging from 1 in 1 million up to 1 in 200,000 T cells, with coverage averaging 10x for each clonotype. The immunoSEQ hsTCRB Kit was used to generate TCR beta libraries. As for how the authors treated the data: Data were analyzed with ImmunoSEQ Data Assistant and ImmunoSEQ Analyzer, with V, D and J genes assigned per IMGT definitions. Clonality was computed as one minus normalized Shannon entropy of productive rearrangement frequencies, ranging from 0 to 1. Public clonotype analysis was restricted to overrepresented clonotypes comprising at least 0.05% of each patient's repertoire. Around 12 age-matched healthy donor repertoires from immuneACCESS were used as controls for clonality. As stored in TCRdb, this immuneACCESS dataset retains in-frame rearrangements with V and J assigned. A fraction of the clones does not appear; measured against another copy, unresolved V genes explain less than half of the discrepancy, and the remainder lacks a known reason. That table gives V, J and clone size, and the DNA gave D and trimming. For this sample the table gives 140,000 or so clones, of which around three quarters were detected only once. The biggest ten clones account for roughly 12% of the sample.

This specimen belongs to a study of cytotoxic CD8 clonotypes in ibrutinib-treated CLL (dated by TCRdb to the early 2020s). The study in broad terms: The cohort had around twelve relapsed/refractory and 15 treatment-naive patients; fewer than 18 were IGHV unmutated. Responses were partial in roughly 24 patients and complete in 2; after median about 5.5 years follow-up, about 14 stayed in remission and 12 progressed. The response samples were drawn at a median of approximately 11 months into treatment, with a range of roughly 6 to 40 months. On average, each sample yielded some 250,000 productive templates and about 94,000 productive rearrangements. Longitudinal samples were obtainable from 26 of the 86 participants in the trial. Cryopreserved peripheral blood mononuclear cells were collected at three points: before therapy, at response, and at either sustained remission or disease progression. Every remission and progressive disease sample was obtained while ibrutinib was still being received by the patients. Study-wide findings and limitations: Public clonotypes were rare and either shrank or stayed stable during treatment, and the rise in clonality at ibrutinib response reflected expansion of private clonotypes. Clonality rose at ibrutinib response, remained stable during sustained remission, and dropped back toward baseline at progression. Sustained-remission and progressing patients did not have matched sampling times, and lymph node repertoires were not examined. At baseline, clonality was higher than in age-matched healthy donors and showed a strong correlation with circulating CD8+ T-cell counts.

Interpreted using the paper, the time point label stands for: about eleven months on ibrutinib. For TCR beta library preparation, approximately 2 micrograms of genomic DNA were isolated from cryopreserved PBMCs. Longitudinal blood samples from CLL patients receiving ibrutinib monotherapy were subjected to high-throughput TCR beta sequencing. The patients took part in an open-label, single-center phase 2 trial of ibrutinib monotherapy. The receptor was derived from a human donor with chronic lymphocytic leukemia. The sample was PBMCs, taken after 12 months of ibrutinib treatment.

The nucleotide sequence is TGCGCCAGCAGCCAAGTTTTCCGGGCACCTCACGAGACCCAGTACTTC. This gives the protein CASSQVFRAPHETQYF. This chain is built from TRBV4-1 and TRBJ2-5; no D gene can be assigned with confidence. Including cysteine and phenylalanine, the CDR3 has 16 amino acids. Here the CDR3 DNA is all that survives: 48 bases in frame from base 1. Cut back by 1 base and 5 bases, the V and J ends lie 17 bases apart. CDR1 and CDR2 were assigned from the germline V gene as MGHRA and YSYEKL.